This TCR beta chain comes out of a study of blood T cell repertoires in COVID-19. About the study: Sites in the United States, Italy and Spain provided acute and convalescent COVID-19 samples.

There are 15 residues in the CDR3. The V and J ends lost 2 bases and 5 bases, in that order; junction bases with no gene match: 3. CDR1 and CDR2 (germline): SGHTA, FQGTGA. Under the authors' procedure: It was from reference gene primer amplification that nucleated cell counts were estimated. Measured with immunoSEQ multiplex PCR; TCRdb has only the in-frame clones, and not every one. Clonal size and the V and J genes are those of that table, whereas D and trimming came from the DNA. The sample holds just under 90,000 clones, 55% to 75% seen once. The chain has TRBV7-3 and TRBJ2-1, with 10 positions matching TRBD2. The TCR was taken from a woman older than 75 with acute or convalescent COVID-19. The sequenced sample consisted of peripheral blood. The CDR3: CASSLQSGGDNEQFF. In DNA, the CDR3 is TGTGCCAGCAGCTTACAAAGCGGGGGGGACAATGAGCAGTTCTTC.